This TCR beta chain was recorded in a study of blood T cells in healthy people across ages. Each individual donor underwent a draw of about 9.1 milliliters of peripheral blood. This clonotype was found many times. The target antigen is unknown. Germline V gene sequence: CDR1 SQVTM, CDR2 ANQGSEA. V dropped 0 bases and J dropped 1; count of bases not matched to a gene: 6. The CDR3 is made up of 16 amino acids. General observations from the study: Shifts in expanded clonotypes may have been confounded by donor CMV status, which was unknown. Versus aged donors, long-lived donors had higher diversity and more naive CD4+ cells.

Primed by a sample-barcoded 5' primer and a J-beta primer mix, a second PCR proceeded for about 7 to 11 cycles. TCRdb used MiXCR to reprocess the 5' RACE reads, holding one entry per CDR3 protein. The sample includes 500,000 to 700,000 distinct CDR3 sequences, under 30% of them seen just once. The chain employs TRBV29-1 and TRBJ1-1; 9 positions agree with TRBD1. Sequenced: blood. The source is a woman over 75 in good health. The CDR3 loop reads CSVEDLPGQGNTEAFF. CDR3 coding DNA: TGCAGCGTTGAAGATCTTCCGGGACAGGGGAACACTGAAGCTTTCTTT.